Presented here are 6 T cell receptor beta chains from one specimen sequenced in a study of OX40 agonist ivuxolimab in advanced cancers. Profiled with immunoSEQ multiplex PCR; TCRdb holds only in-frame clones, not every one. The sample includes tens of thousands of clones, approximately 80% seen only once; the top ten take under 7%. The input for sequencing was CD4+ or CD8+ T cells sorted from blood, taken in a trial of the OX40 agonist ivuxolimab. Source of these receptors: an adult with an advanced solid tumor such as melanoma, head and neck, liver or kidney cancer.

V and J are TRBV6-1 and TRBJ1-5, with D unresolved. V gave up 8 bases and J gave up 3 bases, with 20 bases separating them. CDR3 length equals 16 residues. Germline V gives CDR1 MNHNS, CDR2 SASEGT. The CDR3 region has the DNA TGTGCCAGCGTTGAAGAGAGTGGGTCCCACAATCAGCCCCAGCATTTT. This encodes CASVEESGSHNQPQHF.

V and J are TRBV9 and TRBJ1-2, with D perhaps matching TRBD1 (6 bases). There are 17 residues in the CDR3. Deletions cut 0 bases from V and 2 bases from J, with 17 bases between. Germline lookup yields CDR1 SGDLS and CDR2 YYNGEE. The CDR3 coding sequence is TGTGCCAGCAGCGTAGACTGGGGGGCAGGTCGGAACTATGGCTACACCTTC. This sequence encodes CASSVDWGAGRNYGYTF.

The sample holds one count of this clone. The rearrangement uses TRBV30 and TRBJ1-5; no clear D. The CDR3 is made up of 15 amino acids. V was clipped by 3 bases and J by 1 base, with 13 bases between them. In germline, CDR1 is GTSNPN, CDR2 SVGIG (reference sequence). The CDR3 coding sequence is TGTGCCTGGAGGTGGGGTGGTGGAAGCAATCAGCCCCAGCATTTT. As protein: CAWRWGGGSNQPQHF.

In DNA form, the CDR3 reads TGCGCCAGCAGTATTTCTCGGACGGTGAACACTGAAGCTTTCTTT. Translating gives CASSISRTVNTEAFF. The gene calls are TRBV10-2 and TRBJ1-1; D gene ambiguous. V lost 5 bases, J lost 0 bases, and 13 bases lay in between. CDR3 length equals 15 residues. Germline values: CDR1 WSHSY, CDR2 SAAADI.

This clone has a handful of counts. V usage is TRBV28 and J usage is TRBJ2-1, with TRBD2 identical over 9 bases. Germline CDR1 MDHEN, CDR2 SYDVKM. The CDR3 is 14 amino acids. J lost 6 bases, V lost 7 bases, and 7 bases had no gene match. In nucleotides, the CDR3 is TGTGCCAGCAACCAACTAGCGGGCGTCAATGAGCAGTTCTTC. It translates to CASNQLAGVNEQFF. Based on the CDR3 plus reference TRBV28 and TRBJ2-1, the full variable domain is DVKVTQSSRYLVKRTGEKVFLECVQDMDHENMFWYRQDPGLGLRLIYFSYDVKMKEKGDIPEGYSVSREKKERFSLILESASTNQTSMYLCASNQLAGVNEQFFGPGTRLTVL.

A note on this clone: One end of the junction fails to match germline, which may point to a read error. The CDR3, as DNA: TGTGCCAGCAGTCCGACAGGGACCCCCCAGCCCCAGCATTTT. Its protein is CASSPTGTPQPQHF. J is TRBJ1-5 and V is TRBV4-1; 7 positions agree with TRBD1. The length of the CDR3 is 14 residues. Looked up from germline, CDR1 is MGHRA and CDR2 is YSYEKL.